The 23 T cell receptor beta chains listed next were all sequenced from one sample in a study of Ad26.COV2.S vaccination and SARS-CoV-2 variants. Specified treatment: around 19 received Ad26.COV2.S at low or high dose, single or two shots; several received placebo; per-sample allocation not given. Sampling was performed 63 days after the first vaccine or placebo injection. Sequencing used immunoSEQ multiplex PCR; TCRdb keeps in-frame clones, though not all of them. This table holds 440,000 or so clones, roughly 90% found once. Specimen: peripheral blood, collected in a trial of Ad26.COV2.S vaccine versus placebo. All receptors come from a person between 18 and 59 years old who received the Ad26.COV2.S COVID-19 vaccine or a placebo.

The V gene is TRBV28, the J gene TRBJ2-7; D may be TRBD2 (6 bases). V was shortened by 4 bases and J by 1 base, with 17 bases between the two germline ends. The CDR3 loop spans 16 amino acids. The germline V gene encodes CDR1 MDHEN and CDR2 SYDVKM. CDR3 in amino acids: CASSSLSLGRSYEQYF. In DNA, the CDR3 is TGTGCCAGCAGTTCCCTGTCATTGGGGAGGTCCTACGAGCAGTACTTC.

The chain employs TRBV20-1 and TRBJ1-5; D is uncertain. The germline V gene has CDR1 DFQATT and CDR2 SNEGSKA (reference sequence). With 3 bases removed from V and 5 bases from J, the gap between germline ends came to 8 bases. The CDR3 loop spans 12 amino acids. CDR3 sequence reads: CSASVTDQPQHF. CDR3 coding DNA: TGCAGTGCTAGTGTCACGGATCAGCCCCAGCATTTT.

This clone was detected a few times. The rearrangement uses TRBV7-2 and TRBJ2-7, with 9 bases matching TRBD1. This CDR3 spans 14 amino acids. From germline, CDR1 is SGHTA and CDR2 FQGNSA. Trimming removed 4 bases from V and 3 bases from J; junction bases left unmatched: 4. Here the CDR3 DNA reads TGTGCCAGCAGCTGGGGGACAGGGATCTACGAGCAGTACTTC. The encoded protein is CASSWGTGIYEQYF. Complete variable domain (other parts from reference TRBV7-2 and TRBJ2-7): GAGVSQSPSNKVTEKGKDVELRCDPISGHTALYWYRQSLGQGLEFLIYFQGNSAPDKSGLPSDRFSAERTGGSVSTLTIQRTQQEDSAVYLCASSWGTGIYEQYFGPGTRLTVT.

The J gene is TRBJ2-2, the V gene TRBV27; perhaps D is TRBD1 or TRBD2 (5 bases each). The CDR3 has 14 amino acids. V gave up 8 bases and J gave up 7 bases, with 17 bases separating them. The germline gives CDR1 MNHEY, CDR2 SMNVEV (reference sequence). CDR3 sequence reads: CASAYEGRVGELFF. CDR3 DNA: TGTGCCAGCGCGTACGAGGGGCGAGTCGGGGAGCTGTTTTTT.

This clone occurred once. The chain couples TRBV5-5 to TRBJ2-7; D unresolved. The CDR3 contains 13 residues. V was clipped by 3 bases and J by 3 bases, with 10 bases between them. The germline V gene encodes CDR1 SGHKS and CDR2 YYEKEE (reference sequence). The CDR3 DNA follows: TGTGCCAGCAGCTCCTCATTCCTCTACGAGCAGTACTTC. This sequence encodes CASSSSFLYEQYF.

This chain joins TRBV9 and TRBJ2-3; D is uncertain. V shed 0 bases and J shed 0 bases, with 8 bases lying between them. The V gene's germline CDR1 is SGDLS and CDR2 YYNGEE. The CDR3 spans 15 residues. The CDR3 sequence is CASSVDPFSTDTQYF. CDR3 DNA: TGTGCCAGCAGCGTAGATCCGTTTAGCACAGATACGCAGTATTTT.

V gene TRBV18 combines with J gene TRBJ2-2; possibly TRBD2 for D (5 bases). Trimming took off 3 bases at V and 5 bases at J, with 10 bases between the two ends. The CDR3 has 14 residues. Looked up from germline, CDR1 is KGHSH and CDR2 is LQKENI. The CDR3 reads CASSPTTTTGELFF. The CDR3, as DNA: TGTGCCAGCTCACCGACTACTACTACCGGGGAGCTGTTTTTT.

In nucleotides, the CDR3 is TGTGCCAGCAGCCTCCCGGGACAGGGAGTGTACAATGAGCAGTTCTTC. As protein: CASSLPGQGVYNEQFF. The chain carries TRBV5-6 and TRBJ2-1; 9 bases match TRBD1. The CDR3 has 16 residues. The V gene end was trimmed by 4 bases and the J gene end by 4 bases; junction bases not matched to a gene: 9. Germline-derived CDR1 and CDR2 are SGHDT and YYEEEE.

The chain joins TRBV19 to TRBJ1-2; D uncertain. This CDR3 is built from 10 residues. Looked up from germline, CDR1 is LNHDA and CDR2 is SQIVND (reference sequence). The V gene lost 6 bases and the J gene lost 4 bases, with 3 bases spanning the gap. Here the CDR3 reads CASSRYGYTF. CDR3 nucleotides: TGTGCCAGTAGCCGCTATGGCTACACCTTC.

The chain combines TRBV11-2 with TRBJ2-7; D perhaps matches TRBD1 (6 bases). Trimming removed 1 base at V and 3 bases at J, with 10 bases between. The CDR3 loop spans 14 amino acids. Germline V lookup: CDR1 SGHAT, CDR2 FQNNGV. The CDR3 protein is CASSLVPGVYEQYF. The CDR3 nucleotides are TGTGCCAGCAGCTTAGTTCCAGGGGTCTACGAGCAGTACTTC. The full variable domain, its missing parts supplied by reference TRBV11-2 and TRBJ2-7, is EAGVAQSPRYKIIEKRQSVAFWCNPISGHATLYWYQQILGQGPKLLIQFQNNGVVDDSQLPKDRFSAERLKGVDSTLKIQPAKLEDSAVYLCASSLVPGVYEQYFGPGTRLTVT.

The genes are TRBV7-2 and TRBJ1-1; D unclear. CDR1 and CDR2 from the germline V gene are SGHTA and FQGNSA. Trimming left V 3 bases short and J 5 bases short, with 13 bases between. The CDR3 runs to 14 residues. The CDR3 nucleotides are TGTGCCAGCAGCTTCCTTCACGGACGGACTGAAGCTTTCTTT. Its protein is CASSFLHGRTEAFF.

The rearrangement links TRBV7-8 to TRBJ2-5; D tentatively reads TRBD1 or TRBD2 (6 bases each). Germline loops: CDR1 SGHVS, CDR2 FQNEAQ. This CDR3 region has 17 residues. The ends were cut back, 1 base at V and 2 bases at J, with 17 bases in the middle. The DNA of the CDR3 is TGTGCCAGCAGCTTAGGTCCTGGCCGGGGGCGACAAGAGACCCAGTACTTC. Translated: CASSLGPGRGRQETQYF.

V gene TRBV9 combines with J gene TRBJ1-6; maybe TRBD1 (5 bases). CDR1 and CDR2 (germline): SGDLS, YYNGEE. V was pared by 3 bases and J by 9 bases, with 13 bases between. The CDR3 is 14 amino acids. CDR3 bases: TGTGCCAGCAGCGCCGAGGGGCGCGGTTCACCCCTCCACTTT. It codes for CASSAEGRGSPLHF.

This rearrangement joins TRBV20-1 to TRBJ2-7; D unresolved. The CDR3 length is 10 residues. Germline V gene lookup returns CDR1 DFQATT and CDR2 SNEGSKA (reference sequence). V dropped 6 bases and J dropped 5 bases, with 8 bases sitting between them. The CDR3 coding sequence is TGCAGTGCAGGCTTTGACGAGCAGTACTTC. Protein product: CSAGFDEQYF.

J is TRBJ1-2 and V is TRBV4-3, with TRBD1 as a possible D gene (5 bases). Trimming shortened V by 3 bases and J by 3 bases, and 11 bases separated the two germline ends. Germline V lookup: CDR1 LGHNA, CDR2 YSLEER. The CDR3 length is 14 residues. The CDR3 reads CASSQTRADYGYTF. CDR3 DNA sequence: TGCGCCAGCAGCCAGACCAGGGCGGACTATGGCTACACCTTC.

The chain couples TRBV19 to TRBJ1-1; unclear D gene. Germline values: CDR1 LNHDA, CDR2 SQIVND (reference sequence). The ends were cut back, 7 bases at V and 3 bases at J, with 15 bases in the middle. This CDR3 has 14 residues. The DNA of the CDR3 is TGTGCCAGTAACAACGCCCGGGTGTACACTGAAGCTTTCTTT. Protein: CASNNARVYTEAFF.

This CDR3 reads CASRTTGTFGGGYTF. Here the CDR3 DNA reads TGTGCCAGTAGGACGACTGGGACATTCGGGGGAGGCTACACCTTC. The V gene is TRBV19, the J gene TRBJ1-2; D may be TRBD1 (6 bases). Germline V gene lookup returns CDR1 LNHDA and CDR2 SQIVND (reference sequence). V was shortened by 6 bases and J by 8 bases, with 22 bases between the two germline ends. This CDR3 is built from 15 residues.

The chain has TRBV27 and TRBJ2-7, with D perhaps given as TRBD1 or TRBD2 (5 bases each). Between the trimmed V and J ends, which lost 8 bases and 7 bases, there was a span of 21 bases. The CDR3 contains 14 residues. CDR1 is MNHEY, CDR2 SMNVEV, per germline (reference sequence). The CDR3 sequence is CASAKGTAVGEQYF. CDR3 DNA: TGTGCCAGCGCGAAGGGGACGGCCGTAGGGGAGCAGTACTTC.

The CDR3 DNA reads as TGTGCCAGCAGCTTTGACCTACGGCCGAATGAGCAGTTCTTC. It is translated as CASSFDLRPNEQFF. The chain links TRBV7-9 to TRBJ2-1; no definite D call. V gave up 3 bases and J gave up 7 bases, with 13 bases separating them. CDR1 is SEHNR and CDR2 is FQNEAQ in the germline V gene (reference sequence). The CDR3 sequence is 14 residues long.

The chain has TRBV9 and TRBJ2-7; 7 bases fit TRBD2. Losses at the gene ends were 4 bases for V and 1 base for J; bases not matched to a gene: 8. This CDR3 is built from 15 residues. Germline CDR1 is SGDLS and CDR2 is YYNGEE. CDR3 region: CASSPGGILSYEQYF. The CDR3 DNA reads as TGTGCCAGCAGCCCGGGGGGTATTCTATCCTACGAGCAGTACTTC.

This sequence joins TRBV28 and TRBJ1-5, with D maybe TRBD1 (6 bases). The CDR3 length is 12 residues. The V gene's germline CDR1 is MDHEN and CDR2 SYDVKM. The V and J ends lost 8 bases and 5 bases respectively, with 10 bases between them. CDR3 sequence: CASGAGDQPQHF. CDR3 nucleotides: TGTGCCAGCGGGGCAGGGGATCAGCCCCAGCATTTT.

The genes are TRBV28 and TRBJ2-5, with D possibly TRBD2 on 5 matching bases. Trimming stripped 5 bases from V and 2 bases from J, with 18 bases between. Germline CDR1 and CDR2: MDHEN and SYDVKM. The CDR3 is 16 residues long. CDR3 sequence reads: CASSRGRGFQQETQYF. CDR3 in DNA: TGTGCCAGCAGTCGAGGGCGCGGCTTCCAGCAAGAGACCCAGTACTTC.

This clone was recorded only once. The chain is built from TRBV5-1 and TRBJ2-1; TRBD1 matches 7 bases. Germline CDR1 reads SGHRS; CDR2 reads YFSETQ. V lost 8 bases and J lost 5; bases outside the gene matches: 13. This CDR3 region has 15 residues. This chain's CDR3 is CASRMTGTEDNEQFF. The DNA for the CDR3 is TGCGCCAGTCGAATGACCGGGACAGAGGACAATGAGCAGTTCTTC. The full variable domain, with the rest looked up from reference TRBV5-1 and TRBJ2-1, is KAGVTQTPRYLIKTRGQQVTLSCSPISGHRSVSWYQQTPGQGLQFLFEYFSETQRNKGNFPGRFSGRQFSNSRSEMNVSTLELGDSALYLCASRMTGTEDNEQFFGPGTRLTVL.